Below, 29 T cell receptor beta chains from the same sample are listed, as sequenced in a study of blood T cell repertoires in COVID-19. Produced via immunoSEQ multiplex PCR; TCRdb's table is partial and in-frame only. The table has 59,000 or so clones, 75% to 85% seen once; the top ten hold 5.5% to 7.5%. The sequenced material came from peripheral blood. These receptors came from a man between 60 and 75 years old with acute or convalescent COVID-19.

J is TRBJ2-2 and V is TRBV19, with D uncertain. Trimming took 6 bases from V and 0 from J, leaving 8 bases between them. CDR3 length: 14 amino acids. The V gene's germline CDR1 is LNHDA and CDR2 SQIVND (reference sequence). The CDR3 sequence: CASRVTTNTGELFF. CDR3 in DNA: TGTGCCAGTAGAGTCACAACGAACACCGGGGAGCTGTTTTTT.

The chain uses TRBV6-5 and TRBJ2-3; D is uncertain. This CDR3 has 13 amino acids. The germline V and J ends were trimmed by 7 bases and 4 bases, with 12 bases remaining between them. Germline CDR1 reads MNHEY; CDR2 reads SVGAGI. CDR3 nucleotides: TGTGCCAGCACCTTAGACTGGGCAGATACGCAGTATTTT. It translates to CASTLDWADTQYF.

This clone was seen once. The rearrangement joins TRBV30 to TRBJ1-2; D gene uncertain. The CDR3 has 15 residues. Germline V gene sequence: CDR1 GTSNPN, CDR2 SVGIG (reference sequence). The V and J ends lost 2 bases and 4 bases respectively, with 17 bases between them. The CDR3 spells CAWSHGRVTSYGYTF. CDR3 coding DNA: TGTGCCTGGAGTCACGGGAGAGTGACCTCCTATGGCTACACCTTC.

The sample holds a few counts of this clone. The chain carries TRBV28 and TRBJ1-1; 7 bases line up with TRBD1. CDR3 length equals 13 residues. J lost 11 bases, V lost 6 bases, and 12 bases had no gene match. From germline, CDR1 is MDHEN and CDR2 SYDVKM. CDR3 DNA: TGTGCCAGCAGGCCCTCGACAGGGCGTGGGGCTTTCTTT. Its translation is CASRPSTGRGAFF.

The chain joins TRBV10-3 to TRBJ1-2, with no clear D. V was trimmed by 2 bases and J by 8 bases, leaving 12 bases between them. The CDR3 has 13 amino acids. Germline V gene sequence: CDR1 ENHRY, CDR2 SYGVKD. The CDR3 nucleotides read TGTGCCATCAGTGAGGGAGGACGGGCGGGCTACACCTTC. It is translated as CAISEGGRAGYTF.

This clone showed up just once. The V call is TRBV29-1, the J call TRBJ1-4; no firm D call. There are 12 residues in the CDR3. CDR1 is SQVTM and CDR2 is ANQGSEA in the germline V gene. Trimming pared 5 bases from V and 4 bases from J, leaving 8 bases between. CDR3 in DNA: TGCAGCGTTCGCGAGGGTAATGAAAAACTGTTTTTT. Residues: CSVREGNEKLFF.

J is TRBJ2-1 and V is TRBV14, with TRBD1 matching 9 bases. The CDR3 is 14 amino acids. Germline V lookup: CDR1 SGHDN, CDR2 FVKESK. V lost 4 bases, J lost 8 bases, and 6 bases stayed unmatched. The CDR3 loop reads CASSPRDRVDEQFF. In nucleotides, the CDR3 is TGTGCCAGCAGCCCCCGGGACAGGGTTGATGAGCAGTTCTTC.

This clone was seen once. The chain combines TRBV29-1 with TRBJ2-1, with 7 nucleotides matching TRBD1. Germline-derived CDR1 and CDR2 are SQVTM and ANQGSEA. After removal of 4 bases from V and 4 bases from J, the junction contained 4 bases not matched to a gene. The CDR3 runs to 13 residues. The CDR3 is CSVAGTAYNEQFF. The CDR3 bases are TGCAGCGTTGCCGGGACAGCATACAATGAGCAGTTCTTC.

The chain recombines TRBV6-6 with TRBJ1-3, with TRBD1 identical over 9 bases. This CDR3 comprises 16 residues. Trimming took 6 bases from V and 4 from J; bases not matched to a gene: 10. The germline gives CDR1 MNHNY, CDR2 SVGAGI (reference sequence). CDR3 DNA: TGTGCCAGCAGAGGTCCCGGGACAGGGTTAGGAAACACCATATATTTT. It translates to CASRGPGTGLGNTIYF.

The genes are TRBV2 and TRBJ1-4, with 8 bases aligning to TRBD1. V lost 6 bases and J lost 4; bases outside the gene matches: 7. Germline CDR1 reads SNHLY; CDR2 reads FYNNEI. The CDR3 contains 15 residues. The chain's CDR3 is CASRRAGQGNEKLFF. CDR3 bases: TGTGCCAGCAGGAGGGCTGGACAGGGTAATGAAAAACTGTTTTTT.

This chain uses TRBV11-2 with TRBJ2-4; 9 positions agree with TRBD1. The CDR3 spans 15 residues. Trimming removed 2 bases from V and 9 bases from J; junction bases left unmatched: 8. Per the germline V gene, CDR1 is SGHAT and CDR2 is FQNNGV. The DNA for the CDR3 is TGTGCCAGCAGCTTAATCTCGGGACAGGGAAGCATTCAGTACTTC. Its protein product is CASSLISGQGSIQYF.

The rearrangement joins TRBV6-5 to TRBJ1-5; 10 bases fit TRBD1. Germline CDR1 MNHEY, CDR2 SVGAGI. The CDR3 has 14 residues. J lost 5 bases, V lost 4 bases, and 2 bases had no gene match. The CDR3 reads CASSSGQGYQPQHF. Written as DNA, the CDR3 is TGTGCCAGCAGTTCGGGACAGGGGTATCAGCCCCAGCATTTT.

The chain combines TRBV3-1 (or the pseudogene TRBV3-2) with TRBJ2-1; 10 bases are shared with TRBD2. The CDR3 is 17 amino acids. Per the germline V gene, CDR1 is LGHDT and CDR2 is YNNKEL (reference sequence). With 5 bases clipped from V and 5 bases from J, the junction kept 12 bases outside the gene matches. The CDR3 bases are TGTGCCAGCAGCAACTCACCTCGGACTAGCGGCAACAATGAGCAGTTCTTC. It translates to CASSNSPRTSGNNEQFF.

On this clone: The identical CDR3 is also encoded by other nucleotide sequences in the sample. The chain recombines TRBV11-2 with TRBJ2-6, with unresolved D. From germline, CDR1 is SGHAT and CDR2 FQNNGV. With 2 bases removed from V and 0 bases from J, the gap between germline ends came to 14 bases. The CDR3 extends over 18 amino acids. CDR3 DNA: TGTGCCAGCAGCTTATCGTCGCGACGGAGCTCTGGGGCCAACGTCCTGACTTTC. Translated: CASSLSSRRSSGANVLTF.

The chain joins TRBV12-5 to TRBJ2-1; D is perhaps TRBD1 (6 bases). V was cut by 5 bases and J by 0 bases, with 11 bases left in between. The CDR3 covers 15 residues. Germline loops: CDR1 LGHNT, CDR2 FRNRAP. CDR3 residues: CASGPGQSSYNEQFF. In nucleotides, the CDR3 is TGTGCTAGTGGTCCCGGACAGAGCTCCTACAATGAGCAGTTCTTC.

This sequence joins TRBV6-5 and TRBJ1-2, with 8 bases that match TRBD1. Germline CDR1 reads MNHEY; CDR2 reads SVGAGI. The CDR3 has 14 residues. Trimming took 6 bases from V and 7 from J; bases not matched to a gene: 10. CDR3 in DNA: TGTGCCAGCAGCTCCGGGACAGGCCTTGGTGGCTACACCTTC. It translates to CASSSGTGLGGYTF.

The chain uses TRBV18 and TRBJ1-2; 7 nucleotides match TRBD1. V lost 6 bases, J lost 3 bases, and 10 bases stayed unmatched. The germline CDR1 and CDR2 sequences are KGHSH and LQKENI. The CDR3 loop spans 15 amino acids. The CDR3 sequence is CASSRDSLVDYGYTF. Here the CDR3 DNA reads TGTGCCAGCTCGCGGGACAGCCTGGTCGACTATGGCTACACCTTC.

The rearrangement joins TRBV11-1 to TRBJ2-2; TRBD2 agrees at 10 bases. Germline trimming cut 5 bases from V and 9 bases from J; bases unmatched to any gene: 9. The germline V gene encodes CDR1 SGHAT and CDR2 FQDESV (reference sequence). There are 15 residues in the CDR3. CDR3 DNA sequence: TGTGCCAGCAGCCTTACTAGCGGGGTCCCCCGGGAGCTGTTTTTT. Its translation: CASSLTSGVPRELFF.

CDR3 nucleotide sequence: TGTGCCAGCAGCTTAGCGTTGGGAGGGACTGAAGCTTTCTTT. This sequence encodes CASSLALGGTEAFF. The V and J genes are TRBV7-2 and TRBJ1-1; D unclear. The CDR3 length is 14 residues. With 0 bases removed from V and 5 bases from J, the gap between germline ends came to 10 bases. Germline CDR1 reads SGHTA; CDR2 reads FQGNSA.

J is TRBJ2-7 and V is TRBV2, with D perhaps TRBD2 (6 bases). CDR1 is SNHLY, CDR2 FYNNEI, per germline. The V end lost 6 bases, the J end lost 6 bases, and 9 bases lay between the germline ends. There are 11 residues in the CDR3. Here the CDR3 reads CASREGGEQYF. The CDR3 nucleotides are TGTGCCAGCAGGGAGGGAGGCGAGCAGTACTTC.

The genes are TRBV9 and TRBJ2-1, with D hard to call. The length of the CDR3 is 15 residues. V shed 0 bases and J shed 0 bases, with 7 bases lying between them. Germline V gene lookup returns CDR1 SGDLS and CDR2 YYNGEE. The CDR3 protein is CASSVEPYSYNEQFF. Here the CDR3 DNA reads TGTGCCAGCAGCGTAGAGCCCTACTCCTACAATGAGCAGTTCTTC.

The chain has TRBV28 and TRBJ1-6, with 7 positions matching TRBD1. Germline V CDR1 and CDR2: MDHEN, SYDVKM. V shed 6 bases, J shed 7 bases, and the junction held 9 bases outside the gene matches. CDR3 length: 15 residues. The CDR3: CASRGGRGSNSPLHF. The CDR3 nucleotides are TGTGCCAGCAGGGGGGGCAGGGGGAGCAATTCACCCCTCCACTTT.

The chain links TRBV2 to TRBJ2-5, with 9 bases fitting TRBD1. This CDR3 has 16 residues. With 0 bases clipped from V and 4 bases from J, the junction kept 6 bases outside the gene matches. Germline-derived CDR1 and CDR2 are SNHLY and FYNNEI. CDR3 in DNA: TGTGCCAGCAGTGAAGCCCCGGGACAGGGTAGAGAGACCCAGTACTTC. Translated: CASSEAPGQGRETQYF.

This clone came up a few times. The genes are TRBV9 and TRBJ2-2, with 8 bases that match TRBD1. Germline values: CDR1 SGDLS, CDR2 YYNGEE. This CDR3 has 15 residues. The trim removed 1 base at V and 7 bases at J, leaving 6 bases unmatched. DNA of the CDR3: TGTGCCAGCAGCGTAAGGACAGGGTGTAGCGGGGAGCTGTTTTTT. It codes for CASSVRTGCSGELFF. The full variable domain, its missing parts supplied by reference TRBV9 and TRBJ2-2, is DSGVTQTPKHLITATGQRVTLRCSPRSGDLSVYWYQQSLDQGLQFLIQYYNGEERAKGNILERFSAQQFPDLHSELNLSSLELGDSALYFCASSVRTGCSGELFFGEGSRLTVL.

This clone was observed a single time. V usage is TRBV6-5 and J usage is TRBJ1-6; D gene uncertain. CDR1 and CDR2 from the germline V gene are MNHEY and SVGAGI. CDR3 length equals 15 residues. V gave up 6 bases and J gave up 7 bases, with 16 bases separating them. CDR3 loop: CASRFRTQENSPLHF. The CDR3 DNA reads TGTGCCAGCAGATTCCGCACCCAAGAGAATTCACCCCTCCACTTT.

The V and J genes are TRBV14 and TRBJ2-1; the D is unclear. V lost 4 bases to trimming and J lost 3 bases, with 13 bases between them. The CDR3 runs to 15 residues. Germline V gene sequence: CDR1 SGHDN, CDR2 FVKESK. As DNA, the CDR3 is TGTGCCAGCAGCCTCCGAGGTGGTCTCTACAATGAGCAGTTCTTC. It codes for CASSLRGGLYNEQFF.

The chain links TRBV3-1 (or the pseudogene TRBV3-2) to TRBJ2-1; maybe TRBD1 (5 bases). Trimming removed 5 bases at V and 6 bases at J, with 8 bases between. The length of the CDR3 is 12 residues. Germline loops: CDR1 LGHDT, CDR2 YNNKEL (reference sequence). CDR3 DNA: TGTGCCAGCAGCTACAGGAGCAATGAGCAGTTCTTC. It translates to CASSYRSNEQFF.

The chain links TRBV27 to TRBJ2-3; 7 bases agree with TRBD2. Germline CDR1 is MNHEY and CDR2 is SMNVEV (reference sequence). The CDR3 length is 17 residues. Unmatched junction bases numbered 6, after V lost 0 bases and J lost 0 bases. CDR3 coding DNA: TGTGCCAGCAGTTTATCAGGGCGGGGGATTAGCACAGATACGCAGTATTTT. This translates into CASSLSGRGISTDTQYF.

J is TRBJ1-4 and V is TRBV2; D remains unclear. The CDR3 covers 11 residues. With 3 bases removed from V and 15 bases from J, the gap between germline ends came to 11 bases. Germline assignment: CDR1 SNHLY and CDR2 FYNNEI. This CDR3 reads CASSELTAVFF. In DNA form, the CDR3 reads TGTGCCAGCAGTGAGCTTACTGCGGTGTTTTTT.